One sample yielded the 26 T cell receptor beta chains listed below, sequenced in a study of blood T cell repertoires in COVID-19. Profiled with immunoSEQ multiplex PCR; TCRdb holds only in-frame clones, not every one. Here the sample spans approximately 11,000 clones, around 90% being singletons. Sequenced input: peripheral blood. These receptors came from an older woman with active COVID-19.

The chain uses TRBV5-4 and TRBJ2-1, with TRBD2 identical over 10 bases. The CDR3 is 16 residues long. CDR1 SGHNT and CDR2 YYREEE come from the germline V gene (reference sequence). V was clipped by 4 bases and J by 9 bases; unmatched bases: 13. The CDR3 sequence: CASSPGLAAGRIEQFF. CDR3 in DNA: TGTGCCAGCAGCCCCGGACTAGCGGCAGGGCGTATTGAGCAGTTCTTC.

The chain recombines TRBV5-1 with TRBJ2-5; 7 positions agree with TRBD1. CDR3 length equals 15 residues. Germline V CDR1 and CDR2: SGHRS, YFSETQ. The ends lost 7 bases at V and 1 base at J; junction bases unmatched: 10. The CDR3 reads CASGGRDSLQETQYF. CDR3 in DNA: TGCGCCAGCGGGGGACGGGACAGCCTCCAAGAGACCCAGTACTTC.

The chain couples TRBV19 to TRBJ1-3; 8 positions agree with TRBD1. Germline loops: CDR1 LNHDA, CDR2 SQIVND (reference sequence). This CDR3 has 16 residues. The V and J ends lost 5 bases and 1 base, in that order; junction bases with no gene match: 7. CDR3 protein: CASSVPGQGSGNTIYF. CDR3 in DNA: TGTGCCAGTAGTGTCCCCGGACAGGGATCTGGAAACACCATATATTTT. The whole variable domain, filled in from reference TRBV19 and TRBJ1-3, reads DGGITQSPKYLFRKEGQNVTLSCEQNLNHDAMYWYRQDPGQGLRLIYYSQIVNDFQKGDIAEGYSVSREKKESFPLTVTSAQKNPTAFYLCASSVPGQGSGNTIYFGEGSWLTVV.

This clone has a handful of counts. This chain uses TRBV9 with TRBJ2-5; 7 positions match TRBD2. Trimming removed 4 bases from V and 5 bases from J; junction bases left unmatched: 11. The germline V gene has CDR1 SGDLS and CDR2 YYNGEE. This CDR3 is built from 15 residues. As DNA, the CDR3 is TGTGCCAGCAGCCCCTACGGGGGGAGGAAGGAGACCCAGTACTTC. Protein product: CASSPYGGRKETQYF.

This chain joins TRBV7-9 and TRBJ1-1; 7 nucleotides align to TRBD1. The CDR3 extends over 15 amino acids. V gave up 1 base and J gave up 3 bases; unmatched junction bases: 5. CDR1 is SEHNR and CDR2 is FQNEAQ in the germline V gene (reference sequence). The chain's CDR3 is CASSLGGGTDTEAFF. The CDR3 region has the DNA TGTGCCAGCAGCTTAGGAGGGGGCACGGACACTGAAGCTTTCTTT.

The gene calls are TRBV18 and TRBJ2-5, with 14 bases that match TRBD2. The CDR3 contains 17 residues. With V trimmed by 4 bases and J by 2 bases, 6 bases remained unmatched. The germline V gene encodes CDR1 KGHSH and CDR2 LQKENI. The CDR3 loop reads CASSLGTSGGFQETQYF. Written as DNA, the CDR3 is TGTGCCAGCTCACTAGGGACTAGCGGGGGATTTCAAGAGACCCAGTACTTC.

This CDR3 reads CAIRTTSGGTYNEQFF. The CDR3 nucleotides read TGTGCCATCAGAACGACTAGCGGGGGGACTTACAATGAGCAGTTCTTC. The J gene is TRBJ2-1, the V gene TRBV10-3; 13 bases fit TRBD2. The CDR3 consists of 16 residues. Germline trimming cut 6 bases from V and 4 bases from J; bases unmatched to any gene: 6. CDR1 and CDR2 (germline): ENHRY, SYGVKD.

CDR3 DNA: TGCGCCAGCAGCTTGATTGGTTTGACAGCCTCGGGGAACACTGAAGCTTTCTTT. Encoded protein: CASSLIGLTASGNTEAFF. The chain joins TRBV5-1 to TRBJ1-1, with a possible D match to TRBD1 (5 bases). Germline lookup yields CDR1 SGHRS and CDR2 YFSETQ. V lost 1 base to trimming and J lost 1 base, with 20 bases between them. CDR3 length: 18 amino acids.

The CDR3 is CASSDRRNQPQHF. CDR3 coding DNA: TGTGCCAGCTCGGACAGGAGGAATCAGCCCCAGCATTTT. This chain connects TRBV27 to TRBJ1-5; 7 bases are shared with TRBD1. The V and J ends lost 8 bases and 4 bases, in that order; junction bases with no gene match: 5. Germline V gives CDR1 MNHEY, CDR2 SMNVEV (reference sequence). This CDR3 is built from 13 residues.

This clone was seen only once. The chain recombines TRBV6-4 with TRBJ1-5; unclear D gene. Trimming took off 2 bases at V and 4 bases at J, with 6 bases between the two ends. This CDR3 has 13 amino acids. Germline V gene data show CDR1 as MRHNA and CDR2 as SNTAGT. CDR3 in amino acids: CASSDGSNQPQHF. In nucleotides, the CDR3 is TGTGCCAGCAGTGACGGTAGTAATCAGCCCCAGCATTTT.

This clone occurred a few times. V gene TRBV10-3 combines with J gene TRBJ2-3; TRBD2 matches at 9 bases. V lost 4 bases, J lost 5 bases, and 4 bases stayed unmatched. The CDR3 totals 14 residues. From germline, CDR1 is ENHRY and CDR2 SYGVKD. The CDR3 region is CAISAAGGVDTQYF. DNA of the CDR3: TGTGCCATCAGTGCTGCGGGGGGGGTAGATACGCAGTATTTT.

V usage is TRBV2 and J usage is TRBJ2-1, with a tentative D call TRBD1 (6 bases). The V gene's germline CDR1 is SNHLY and CDR2 FYNNEI. This CDR3 contains 13 residues. V lost 3 bases, J lost 12 bases, and 15 bases lay in between. The CDR3 nucleotides read TGTGCCAGCAGTGACGCCCGGGACAAGGGGCAGTTCTTC. It encodes CASSDARDKGQFF.

This clone was observed once. The rearrangement links TRBV5-6 to TRBJ1-6; D is unclear. Germline CDR1 and CDR2: SGHDT and YYEEEE. V lost 0 bases, J lost 4 bases, and 11 bases lay in between. This CDR3 comprises 16 residues. CDR3 coding DNA: TGTGCCAGCAGCTTGGTGGCCGGGGATTATAATTCACCCCTCCACTTT. Translated: CASSLVAGDYNSPLHF.

The J gene is TRBJ1-6, the V gene TRBV7-2; D remains ambiguous. Germline loops: CDR1 SGHTA, CDR2 FQGNSA. This CDR3 spans 12 amino acids. V lost 3 bases to trimming and J lost 7 bases, with 4 bases between them. CDR3 DNA sequence: TGTGCCAGCAGCTTCCCGAATTCACCCCTCCACTTT. Its translation: CASSFPNSPLHF.

The table lists this clone with a few counts. The chain uses TRBV28 and TRBJ1-2, with D possibly being TRBD1 (5 bases). V shed 8 bases and J shed 1 base, with 17 bases lying between them. The CDR3 is made up of 15 amino acids. Germline assignment: CDR1 MDHEN and CDR2 SYDVKM. CDR3 in amino acids: CASLKRRGINYGYTF. Here the CDR3 DNA reads TGTGCCAGCCTGAAGCGGCGGGGGATTAACTATGGCTACACCTTC.

The gene calls are TRBV15 and TRBJ2-7; 8 bases match TRBD1. CDR1 is LNHNV and CDR2 is YYDKDF in the germline V gene (reference sequence). The length of the CDR3 is 14 residues. The V segment lost 2 bases and the J segment 4 bases; nucleotides outside the gene matches: 4. The CDR3 DNA follows: TGTGCCACCAGCAGACCAGGGGGCGCTTACGAGCAGTACTTC. It encodes CATSRPGGAYEQYF.

The chain carries TRBV28 and TRBJ2-1; D is possibly TRBD2 (6 bases). The CDR3 consists of 14 residues. Germline-derived CDR1 and CDR2 are MDHEN and SYDVKM. Between the trimmed V and J ends, which lost 5 bases and 7 bases, there was a span of 15 bases. The CDR3 region has the DNA TGTGCCAGCAGTCTGCCCGGGACTCGGAATGAGCAGTTCTTC. Translating gives CASSLPGTRNEQFF.

This sequence joins TRBV3-1 (or the pseudogene TRBV3-2) and TRBJ1-1; 10 nucleotides agree with TRBD1. Germline assignment: CDR1 LGHDT and CDR2 YNNKEL (reference sequence). The CDR3 totals 16 residues. The V and J ends lost 1 base and 4 bases, in that order; junction bases with no gene match: 6. Written as DNA, the CDR3 is TGTGCCAGCAGCCAAGGGACAGGGGGGGGTCCCACTGAAGCTTTCTTT. Residues: CASSQGTGGGPTEAFF.

The V gene is TRBV5-1, the J gene TRBJ1-1, with TRBD1 as a possible D gene (6 bases). In germline, CDR1 is SGHRS, CDR2 YFSETQ. The CDR3 contains 15 residues. The germline V and J ends were trimmed by 0 bases and 4 bases, with 13 bases remaining between them. Written as DNA, the CDR3 is TGCGCCAGCAGCTTGGCACAGGGATACGGCACTGAAGCTTTCTTT. Its translation: CASSLAQGYGTEAFF.

This chain uses TRBV3-1 (or the pseudogene TRBV3-2) with TRBJ1-6, with D maybe TRBD1 (6 bases). In germline, CDR1 is LGHDT, CDR2 YNNKEL (reference sequence). V gave up 1 base and J gave up 7 bases, with 14 bases separating them. The CDR3 is made up of 16 amino acids. For the CDR3, the DNA is TGTGCCAGCAGCCAAGTAGGGGGGGCAAAAAATTCACCCCTCCACTTT. Its protein is CASSQVGGAKNSPLHF.

The V gene is TRBV25-1, the J gene TRBJ2-3; 9 nucleotides agree with TRBD1. V lost 6 bases, J lost 3 bases, and 4 bases stayed unmatched. Per the germline V gene, CDR1 is MGHDK and CDR2 is SYGVNS. The CDR3 loop spans 14 amino acids. The CDR3 sequence is CASRGTGRTDTQYF. CDR3 DNA sequence: TGTGCCAGCAGGGGGACAGGGAGGACAGATACGCAGTATTTT. Using reference TRBV25-1 and TRBJ2-3 for the parts outside the CDR3, the full variable domain is EADIYQTPRYLVIGTGKKITLECSQTMGHDKMYWYQQDPGMELHLIHYSYGVNSTEKGDLSSESTVSRIRTEHFPLTLESARPSHTSQYLCASRGTGRTDTQYFGPGTRLTVL.

J is TRBJ1-4 and V is TRBV11-2; 8 positions match TRBD1. V shed 6 bases, J shed 7 bases, and the junction held 4 bases outside the gene matches. Germline CDR1 SGHAT, CDR2 FQNNGV. The CDR3 totals 13 residues. CDR3 coding DNA: TGTGCCAGCAGACGAACAGGGGGTGAAAAACTGTTTTTT. It codes for CASRRTGGEKLFF.

The genes are TRBV5-4 and TRBJ2-7, with 7 bases aligning to TRBD1. The CDR3 is 13 amino acids. CDR1 and CDR2 (germline): SGHNT, YYREEE (reference sequence). DNA for the CDR3: TGTGCTTTCGGGACAGCGAGCTCCTACGAGCAGTACGTC. Translated: CAFGTASSYEQYV.

The rearrangement links TRBV7-2 to TRBJ2-3; 8 bases align to TRBD2. This CDR3 is 16 amino acids long. J was trimmed by 0 bases and V by 2 bases; bases with no gene match: 4. CDR1 and CDR2 from the germline V gene are SGHTA and FQGNSA. The DNA of the CDR3 is TGTGCCAGCAGCTTAAGGGCGGGGGGTAGCACAGATACGCAGTATTTT. It is translated as CASSLRAGGSTDTQYF. The full variable domain, with the rest looked up from reference TRBV7-2 and TRBJ2-3, is GAGVSQSPSNKVTEKGKDVELRCDPISGHTALYWYRQSLGQGLEFLIYFQGNSAPDKSGLPSDRFSAERTGGSVSTLTIQRTQQEDSAVYLCASSLRAGGSTDTQYFGPGTRLTVL.

The chain carries TRBV3-1 (or the pseudogene TRBV3-2) and TRBJ2-3, with 8 bases lining up with TRBD1. After removal of 4 bases from V and 2 bases from J, the junction contained 8 bases not matched to a gene. Looked up from germline, CDR1 is LGHDT and CDR2 is YNNKEL (reference sequence). CDR3 size: 16 residues. This chain's CDR3 is CASSLQGAGYTDTQYF. The CDR3 coding sequence is TGTGCCAGCAGCCTCCAGGGGGCAGGGTACACAGATACGCAGTATTTT.

This sequence joins TRBV12-3 or TRBV12-4 and TRBJ2-7; D remains ambiguous. V was pared by 1 base and J by 2 bases, with 6 bases between. This CDR3 contains 13 residues. The CDR3 DNA is TGTGCCAGCAGTTTAGAACAGCCCTACGAGCAGTACTTC. Its translation: CASSLEQPYEQYF.